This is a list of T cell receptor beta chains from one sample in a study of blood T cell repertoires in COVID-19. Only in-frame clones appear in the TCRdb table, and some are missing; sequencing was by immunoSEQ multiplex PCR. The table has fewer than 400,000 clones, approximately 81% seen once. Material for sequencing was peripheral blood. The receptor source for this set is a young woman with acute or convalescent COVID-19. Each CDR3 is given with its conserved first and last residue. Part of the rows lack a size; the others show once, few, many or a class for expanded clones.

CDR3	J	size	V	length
CASSSNDRTNTQYF	TRBJ2-3	NA	TRBV7-3	14
CSVVGTAWPGELFF	TRBJ2-2	NA	TRBV29-1	14
CASSELLAGEQFF	TRBJ2-1	NA	TRBV2	13
CASRYFTVDSYNEQFF	TRBJ2-1	NA	TRBV5-6	16
CASSMTSGEYNEQFF	TRBJ2-1	few	TRBV6-4	15
CAGAEDLPYNSPLHF	TRBJ1-6	NA	TRBV5-5	15
CASSPQTNTGELFF	TRBJ2-2	NA	TRBV18	14
CASSLDHYGYTF	TRBJ1-2	NA	TRBV28	12
CASSLSWDSEWSEQFF	TRBJ2-1	NA	TRBV5-1	16
CASSLGGTGGRYTQYF	TRBJ2-3	NA	TRBV7-8	16
CASTETRGNTIYF	TRBJ1-3	few	TRBV19	13
CASSLAERVPGELFF	TRBJ2-2	NA	TRBV5-1	15
CASSRTDGTDTQYF	TRBJ2-3	once	TRBV6-5	14
CASSSTGTGNTIYF	TRBJ1-3	NA	TRBV19	14
CASSSTSNSPLHF	TRBJ1-6	NA	TRBV6-4	13
CAISESARQEAFF	TRBJ1-1	NA	TRBV10-3	13
CASSQWSGNEQFF	TRBJ2-1	NA	TRBV3-1/TRBV3-2	13
CASSPSPGLAASDYYEQYF	TRBJ2-7	NA	TRBV18	19
CATSRDGQGRGEKLFF	TRBJ1-4	NA	TRBV15	16
CASSGNRYNEQFF	TRBJ2-1	NA	TRBV7-3	13
CATSEEDRALDF	TRBJ2-7	NA	TRBV24-1	12
CASSDSREQFF	TRBJ2-1	once	TRBV10-2	11
CASSEGYDNEQFF	TRBJ2-1	NA	TRBV6-4	13
CASSPQGAYEQYF	TRBJ2-7	NA	TRBV18	13
CASSQSRGSYEQYF	TRBJ2-7	NA	TRBV14	14
CSVRQVLLSEAFF	TRBJ1-1	NA	TRBV29-1	13
CASSFGGPETQYF	TRBJ2-5	NA	TRBV5-1	13
CASSAQGAETQYF	TRBJ2-5	few	TRBV2	13
CASGLGLSTNEQFF	TRBJ2-1	NA	TRBV12-5	14
CSVKKSGTVSEAFF	TRBJ1-1	NA	TRBV29-1	14
CATRGSGNTIYF	TRBJ1-3	once	TRBV15	12
CASGLGDRGRNNEQFF	TRBJ2-1	NA	TRBV12-5	16
CSLYRGLSNEQFF	TRBJ2-1	NA	TRBV29-1	13
CASSKDPGLGETQYF	TRBJ2-5	NA	TRBV21-1	15
CASSQEGVGGNTIYF	TRBJ1-3	NA	TRBV3-1/TRBV3-2	15
CASSHPSLNTEAFF	TRBJ1-1	NA	TRBV4-1	14
CASSFMDRPMDDAFF	TRBJ1-1	NA	TRBV5-6	15
CASSIWTGGIDTQYF	TRBJ2-3	NA	TRBV5-4	15
CASSAITGANVLTF	TRBJ2-6	few	TRBV7-9	14
CASSQDTSGQNYGYTF	TRBJ1-2	few	TRBV4-2	16
CASSESRQGGSPLHF	TRBJ1-6	NA	TRBV2	15
CASGLKVGVAFF	TRBJ1-1	NA	TRBV14	12
CASSSGGTQPQHF	TRBJ1-5	once	TRBV7-8	13
CAWSALLPEAFF	TRBJ1-1	NA	TRBV30	12
CASSRLFHSGNTIYF	TRBJ1-3	NA	TRBV19	15
CASSQDSYSGIGEKLFF	TRBJ1-4	NA	TRBV4-2	17
CAISDGRSSYNEQFF	TRBJ2-1	NA	TRBV10-3	15
CASRTGLYEQYF	TRBJ2-7	once	TRBV27	12
CASSQGQTYGYTF	TRBJ1-2	NA	TRBV12-3/TRBV12-4	13
CASSLLGQGSNIQYF	TRBJ2-4	NA	TRBV7-8	15